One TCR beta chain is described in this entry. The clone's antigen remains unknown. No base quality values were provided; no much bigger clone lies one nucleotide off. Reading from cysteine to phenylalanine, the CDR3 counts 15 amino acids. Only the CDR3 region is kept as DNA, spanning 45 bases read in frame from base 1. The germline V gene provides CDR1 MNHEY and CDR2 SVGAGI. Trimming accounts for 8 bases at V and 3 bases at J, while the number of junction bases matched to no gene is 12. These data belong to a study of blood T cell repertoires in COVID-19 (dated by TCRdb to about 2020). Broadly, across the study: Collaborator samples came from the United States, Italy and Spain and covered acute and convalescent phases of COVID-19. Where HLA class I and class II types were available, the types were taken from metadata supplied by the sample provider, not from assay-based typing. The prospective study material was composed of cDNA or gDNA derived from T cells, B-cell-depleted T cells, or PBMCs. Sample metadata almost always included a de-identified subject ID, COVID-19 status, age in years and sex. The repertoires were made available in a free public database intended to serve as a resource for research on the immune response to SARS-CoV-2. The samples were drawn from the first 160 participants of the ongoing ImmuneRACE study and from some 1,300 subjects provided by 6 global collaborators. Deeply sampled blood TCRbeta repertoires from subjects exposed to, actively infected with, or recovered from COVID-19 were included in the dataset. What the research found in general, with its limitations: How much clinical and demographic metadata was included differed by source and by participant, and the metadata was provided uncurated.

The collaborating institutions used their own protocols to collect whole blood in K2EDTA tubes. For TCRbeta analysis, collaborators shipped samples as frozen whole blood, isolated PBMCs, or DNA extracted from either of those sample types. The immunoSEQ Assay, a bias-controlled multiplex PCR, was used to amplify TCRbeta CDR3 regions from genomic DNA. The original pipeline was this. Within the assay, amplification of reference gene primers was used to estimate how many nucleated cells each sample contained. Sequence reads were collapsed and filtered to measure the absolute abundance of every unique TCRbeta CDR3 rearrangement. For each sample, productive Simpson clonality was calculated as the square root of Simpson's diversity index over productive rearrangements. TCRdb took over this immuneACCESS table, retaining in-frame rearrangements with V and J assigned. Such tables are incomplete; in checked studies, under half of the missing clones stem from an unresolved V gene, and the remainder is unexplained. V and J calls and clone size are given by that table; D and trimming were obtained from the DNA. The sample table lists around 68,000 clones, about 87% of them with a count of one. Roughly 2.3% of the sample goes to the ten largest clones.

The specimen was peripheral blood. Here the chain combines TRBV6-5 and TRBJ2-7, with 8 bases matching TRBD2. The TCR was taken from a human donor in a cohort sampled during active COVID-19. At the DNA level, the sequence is TGTGCCAGCGGGGGAAAGTGGACTAGCATCTACGAGCAGTACTTC. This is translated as CASGGKWTSIYEQYF.